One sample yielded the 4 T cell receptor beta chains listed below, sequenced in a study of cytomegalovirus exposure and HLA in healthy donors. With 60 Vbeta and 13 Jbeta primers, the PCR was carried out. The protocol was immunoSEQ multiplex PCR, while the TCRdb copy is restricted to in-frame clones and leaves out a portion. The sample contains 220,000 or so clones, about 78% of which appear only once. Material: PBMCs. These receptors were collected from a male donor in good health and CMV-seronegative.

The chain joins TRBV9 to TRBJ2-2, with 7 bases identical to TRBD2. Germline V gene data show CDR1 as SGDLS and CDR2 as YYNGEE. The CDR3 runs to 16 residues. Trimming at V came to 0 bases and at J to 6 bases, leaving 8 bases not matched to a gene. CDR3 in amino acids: CASSVVRRAGAGELFF. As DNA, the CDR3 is TGTGCCAGCAGCGTAGTACGGCGGGCGGGGGCCGGGGAGCTGTTTTTT.

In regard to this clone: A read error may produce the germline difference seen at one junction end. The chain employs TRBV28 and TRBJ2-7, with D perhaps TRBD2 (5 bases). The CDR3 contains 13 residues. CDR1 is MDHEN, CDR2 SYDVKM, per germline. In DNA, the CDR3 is TGTGCCAGCTGTTTGGGGAGCTCCTACGAGCAGTACTTC. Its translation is CASCLGSSYEQYF.

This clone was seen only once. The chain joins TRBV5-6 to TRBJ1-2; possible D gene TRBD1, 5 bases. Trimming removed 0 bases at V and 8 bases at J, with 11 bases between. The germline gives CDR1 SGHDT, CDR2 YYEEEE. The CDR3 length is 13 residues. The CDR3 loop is CASSLVRVSGYTF. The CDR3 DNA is TGTGCCAGCAGCTTGGTCAGGGTGTCGGGCTACACCTTC.

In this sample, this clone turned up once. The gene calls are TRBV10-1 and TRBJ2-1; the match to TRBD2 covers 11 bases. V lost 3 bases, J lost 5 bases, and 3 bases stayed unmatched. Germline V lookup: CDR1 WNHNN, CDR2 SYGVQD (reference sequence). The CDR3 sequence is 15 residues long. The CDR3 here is CASSETSGSNNEQFF. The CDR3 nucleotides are TGCGCCAGCAGTGAAACTAGCGGGAGCAACAATGAGCAGTTCTTC.